This T cell receptor beta chain was obtained from a study of T-cell memory formation after mild COVID-19. Looking at the study overall: TCR clusters were mostly confined to one donor each. General study results and limits: Several responding clones turned up in pre-infection memory, indicating that cross-reactive memory may have taken part.

Of note for this clonotype: Its cognate antigen is unknown.

TCRalpha and TCRbeta libraries used 5'RACE with constant-segment primers and UMIs. TCRdb ran MiXCR on the 5' RACE reads and lists one entry per CDR3 protein. The table has 400,000 to 500,000 distinct CDR3 sequences, over 15% seen once; the top ten hold 8.4%. The TCR sequence derives from an adult woman who had mild COVID-19 (a few samples of this study predate the infection). Cell type and time point are not known. The sequenced material came from PBMCs or a T cell subset sorted from them (not recorded which).

The CDR3 coding sequence is TGTGCCAGCAGCCACGGGCCTTACGGGGATACGCAGTATTTT. Translating it yields CASSHGPYGDTQYF. The chain combines TRBV14 with TRBJ2-3; no firm D call. This CDR3 contains 14 residues. In germline, CDR1 is SGHDN, CDR2 FVKESK. The ends were cut back, 3 bases at V and 6 bases at J, with 13 bases in the middle.